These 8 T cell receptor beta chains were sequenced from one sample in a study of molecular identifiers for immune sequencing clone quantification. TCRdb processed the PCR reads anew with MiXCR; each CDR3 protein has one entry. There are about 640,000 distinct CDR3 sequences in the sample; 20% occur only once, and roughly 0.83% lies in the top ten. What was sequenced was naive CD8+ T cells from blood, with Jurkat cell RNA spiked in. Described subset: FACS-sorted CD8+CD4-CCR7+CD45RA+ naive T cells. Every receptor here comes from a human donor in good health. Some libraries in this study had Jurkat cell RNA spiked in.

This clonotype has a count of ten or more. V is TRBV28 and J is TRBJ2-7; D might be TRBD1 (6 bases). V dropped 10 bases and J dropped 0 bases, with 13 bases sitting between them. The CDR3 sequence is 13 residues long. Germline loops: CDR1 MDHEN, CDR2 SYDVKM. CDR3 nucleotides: TGTGCCACCCGGGACACGAGCTCCTACGAGCAGTACTTC. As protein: CATRDTSSYEQYF.

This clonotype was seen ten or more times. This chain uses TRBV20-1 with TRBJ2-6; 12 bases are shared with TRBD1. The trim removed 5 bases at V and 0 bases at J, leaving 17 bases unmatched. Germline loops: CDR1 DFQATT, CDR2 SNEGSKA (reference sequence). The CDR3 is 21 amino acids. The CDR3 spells CSAQDIRLGTGGSSGANVLTF. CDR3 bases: TGCAGTGCTCAGGATATTAGGTTAGGGACAGGGGGCTCCTCTGGGGCCAACGTCCTGACTTTC.

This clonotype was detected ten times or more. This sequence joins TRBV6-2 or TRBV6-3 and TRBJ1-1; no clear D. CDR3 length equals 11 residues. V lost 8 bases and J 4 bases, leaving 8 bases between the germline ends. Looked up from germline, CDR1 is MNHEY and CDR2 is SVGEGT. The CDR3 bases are TGTGCCAGCGGAGTGGGCACTGAAGCTTTCTTT. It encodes CASGVGTEAFF.

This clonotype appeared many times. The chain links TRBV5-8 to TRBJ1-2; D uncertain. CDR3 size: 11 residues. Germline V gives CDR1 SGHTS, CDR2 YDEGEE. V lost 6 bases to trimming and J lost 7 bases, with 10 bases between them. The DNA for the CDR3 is TGTGCCAGCACCATTACTAGTGGCTACACCTTC. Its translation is CASTITSGYTF. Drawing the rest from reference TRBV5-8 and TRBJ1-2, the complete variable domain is EAGVTQSPTHLIKTRGQQATLRCSPISGHTSVYWYQQALGLGLQFLLWYDEGEERNRGNFPPRFSGRQFPNYSSELNVNALELEDSALYLCASTITSGYTFGSGTRLTVV.

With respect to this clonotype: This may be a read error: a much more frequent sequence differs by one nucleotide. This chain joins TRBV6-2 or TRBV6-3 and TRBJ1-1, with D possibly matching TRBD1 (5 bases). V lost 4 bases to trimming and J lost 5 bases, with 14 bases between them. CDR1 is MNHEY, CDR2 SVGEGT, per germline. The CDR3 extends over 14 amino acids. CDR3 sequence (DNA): TGTGCCAGCAGTTTAATCGAGACAGAGACTGAAGCTTTCTTT. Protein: CASSLIETETEAFF.

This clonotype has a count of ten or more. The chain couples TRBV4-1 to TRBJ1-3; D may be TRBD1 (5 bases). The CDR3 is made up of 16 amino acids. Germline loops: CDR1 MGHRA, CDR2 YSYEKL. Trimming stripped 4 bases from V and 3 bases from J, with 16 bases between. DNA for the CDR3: TGCGCCAGCAGCCCGGAGGGGTACCTTCGTGGAAACACCATATATTTT. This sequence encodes CASSPEGYLRGNTIYF.

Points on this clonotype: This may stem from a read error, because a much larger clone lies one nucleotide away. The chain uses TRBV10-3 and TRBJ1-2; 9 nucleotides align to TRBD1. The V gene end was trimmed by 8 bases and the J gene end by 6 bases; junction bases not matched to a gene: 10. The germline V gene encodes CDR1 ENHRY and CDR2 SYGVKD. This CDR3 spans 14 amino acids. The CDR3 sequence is CAIAPGTGGHGYTF. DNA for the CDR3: TGTGCCATCGCCCCTGGAACAGGGGGCCATGGCTACACCTTC.

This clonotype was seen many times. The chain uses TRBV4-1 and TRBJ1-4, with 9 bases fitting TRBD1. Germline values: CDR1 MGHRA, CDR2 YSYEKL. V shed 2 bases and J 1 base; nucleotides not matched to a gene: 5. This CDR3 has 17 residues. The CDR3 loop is CASSQYPGQGTNEKLFF. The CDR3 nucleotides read TGCGCCAGCAGCCAATATCCGGGACAGGGAACTAATGAAAAACTGTTTTTT.